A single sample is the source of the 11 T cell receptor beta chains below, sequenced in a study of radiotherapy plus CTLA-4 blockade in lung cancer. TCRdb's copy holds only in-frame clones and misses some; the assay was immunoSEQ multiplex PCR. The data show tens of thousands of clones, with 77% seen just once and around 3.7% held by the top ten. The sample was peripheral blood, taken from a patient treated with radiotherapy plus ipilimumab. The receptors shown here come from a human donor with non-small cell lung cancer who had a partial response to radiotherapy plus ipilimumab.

This chain's CDR3 is CASSHGTGPGPNYGYTF. CDR3 nucleotides: TGCGCCAGCAGCCACGGGACAGGGCCTGGGCCTAACTATGGCTACACCTTC. V and J are TRBV4-1 and TRBJ1-2; 9 bases line up with TRBD1. Germline loops: CDR1 MGHRA, CDR2 YSYEKL. After removal of 3 bases from V and 0 bases from J, the junction contained 8 bases not matched to a gene. CDR3 size: 17 residues.

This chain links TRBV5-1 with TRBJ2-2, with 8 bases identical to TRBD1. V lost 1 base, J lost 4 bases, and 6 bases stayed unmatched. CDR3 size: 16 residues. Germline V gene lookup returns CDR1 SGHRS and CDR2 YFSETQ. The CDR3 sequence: CASSLSGGVSTGELFF. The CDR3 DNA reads TGCGCCAGCAGCTTGTCAGGGGGCGTCAGCACCGGGGAGCTGTTTTTT. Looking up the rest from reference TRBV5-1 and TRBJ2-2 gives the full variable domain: KAGVTQTPRYLIKTRGQQVTLSCSPISGHRSVSWYQQTPGQGLQFLFEYFSETQRNKGNFPGRFSGRQFSNSRSEMNVSTLELGDSALYLCASSLSGGVSTGELFFGEGSRLTVL.

The CDR3 sequence is CSALGVDEQFF. The CDR3 region has the DNA TGCAGTGCCCTAGGGGTGGATGAGCAGTTCTTC. The rearrangement uses TRBV20-1 and TRBJ2-1, with D possibly matching TRBD1 (5 bases). V shed 6 bases and J shed 8 bases, with 11 bases lying between them. Germline V gene data show CDR1 as DFQATT and CDR2 as SNEGSKA (reference sequence). This CDR3 region has 11 residues.

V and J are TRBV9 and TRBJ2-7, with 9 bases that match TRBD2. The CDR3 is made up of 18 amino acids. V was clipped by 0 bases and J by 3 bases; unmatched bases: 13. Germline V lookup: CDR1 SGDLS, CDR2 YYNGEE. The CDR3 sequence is CASSVGSSGGITYYEQYF. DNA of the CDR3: TGTGCCAGCAGCGTAGGTAGTAGCGGGGGTATCACCTACTACGAGCAGTACTTC. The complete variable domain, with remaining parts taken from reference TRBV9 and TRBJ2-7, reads DSGVTQTPKHLITATGQRVTLRCSPRSGDLSVYWYQQSLDQGLQFLIQYYNGEERAKGNILERFSAQQFPDLHSELNLSSLELGDSALYFCASSVGSSGGITYYEQYFGPGTRLTVT.

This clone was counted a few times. CDR3 nucleotide sequence: TGTGCCAGTAGTGCTGCGACAGGGGGAGGGTACAATGAGCAGTTCTTC. It codes for CASSAATGGGYNEQFF. J is TRBJ2-1 and V is TRBV19; 9 bases agree with TRBD1. CDR1 and CDR2 from the germline V gene are LNHDA and SQIVND (reference sequence). V dropped 5 bases and J dropped 4; count of bases not matched to a gene: 9. The length of the CDR3 is 16 residues.

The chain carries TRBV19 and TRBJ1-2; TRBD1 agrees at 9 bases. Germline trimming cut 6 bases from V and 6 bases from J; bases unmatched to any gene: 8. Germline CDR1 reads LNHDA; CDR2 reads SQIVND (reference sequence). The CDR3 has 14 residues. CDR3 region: CASSQYGTGNGYTF. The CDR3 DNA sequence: TGTGCCAGTAGCCAATACGGGACAGGGAATGGCTACACCTTC.

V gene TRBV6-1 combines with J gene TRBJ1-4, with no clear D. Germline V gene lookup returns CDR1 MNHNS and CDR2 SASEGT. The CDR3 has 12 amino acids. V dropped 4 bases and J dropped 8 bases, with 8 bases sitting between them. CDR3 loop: CASSATGEKLFF. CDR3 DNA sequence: TGTGCCAGCAGTGCCACCGGGGAAAAACTGTTTTTT.

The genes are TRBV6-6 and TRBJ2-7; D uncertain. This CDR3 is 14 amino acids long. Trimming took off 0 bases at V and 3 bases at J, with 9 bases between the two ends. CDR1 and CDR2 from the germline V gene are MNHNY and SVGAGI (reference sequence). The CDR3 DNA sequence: TGTGCCAGCAGTTACTCCGGGTCTTTCTACGAGCAGTACTTC. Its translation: CASSYSGSFYEQYF.

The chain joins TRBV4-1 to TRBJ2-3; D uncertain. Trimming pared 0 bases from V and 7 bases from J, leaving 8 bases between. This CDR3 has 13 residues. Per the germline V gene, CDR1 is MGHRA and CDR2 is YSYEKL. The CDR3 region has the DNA TGCGCCAGCAGCCAAGATCGGTTCTATACGCAGTATTTT. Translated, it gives CASSQDRFYTQYF.

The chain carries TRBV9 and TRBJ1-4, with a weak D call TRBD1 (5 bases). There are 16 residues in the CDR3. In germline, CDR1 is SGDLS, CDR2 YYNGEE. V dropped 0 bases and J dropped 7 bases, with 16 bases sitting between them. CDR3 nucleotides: TGTGCCAGCAGCGTAGGGCAGGGAGGTTTGGGTGAAAAACTGTTTTTT. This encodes CASSVGQGGLGEKLFF.

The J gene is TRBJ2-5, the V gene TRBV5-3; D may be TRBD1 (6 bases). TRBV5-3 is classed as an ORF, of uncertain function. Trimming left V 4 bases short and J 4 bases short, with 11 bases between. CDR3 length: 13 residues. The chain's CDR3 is CARSEDSPETQYF. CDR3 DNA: TGTGCCAGAAGCGAGGACAGTCCAGAGACCCAGTACTTC.